A single sample gave rise to the 14 T cell receptor beta chains below, sequenced in a study of control samples from healthy donors and cancer patients. Method: immunoSEQ multiplex PCR; TCRdb's copy keeps in-frame clones and lacks some. This sample carries some 130,000 clones, around 90% of them seen once, and the ten largest clones take roughly 10%. Sequencing input: blood. Every receptor here comes from a man younger than 45 in good health.

The chain carries TRBV6-6 and TRBJ2-7; tentative D call: TRBD1 (6 bases). CDR3 size: 12 residues. Trimming cost V 8 bases and J 1 base, with 9 bases left between them. CDR1 and CDR2 from the germline V gene are MNHNY and SVGAGI (reference sequence). The CDR3 region has the DNA TGTGCCAGCCAAGGACAGTCCTACGAGCAGTACTTC. Its protein product is CASQGQSYEQYF.

The chain combines TRBV25-1 with TRBJ2-7, with 8 bases matching TRBD1. In germline, CDR1 is MGHDK, CDR2 SYGVNS. Unmatched junction bases numbered 5, after V lost 6 bases and J lost 4 bases. This CDR3 has 13 residues. The CDR3 loop reads CASRQGDMYEQYF. The CDR3 DNA reads as TGTGCCAGCAGACAGGGGGATATGTACGAGCAGTACTTC.

This chain connects TRBV2 to TRBJ2-4; 11 bases are shared with TRBD2. The J segment lost 0 bases and the V segment lost 6 bases, leaving 16 bases of the junction unmatched. The CDR3 sequence is 20 residues long. The germline V gene encodes CDR1 SNHLY and CDR2 FYNNEI. CDR3 sequence reads: CASRDGTSGSSLLAKNIQYF. The CDR3 bases are TGTGCCAGCAGGGACGGGACTAGCGGAAGTAGTTTGCTAGCCAAAAACATTCAGTACTTC.

The chain has TRBV2 and TRBJ2-1, with D tentatively TRBD2 (6 bases). The V end lost 6 bases, the J end lost 2 bases, and 14 bases lay between the germline ends. This CDR3 has 15 residues. Germline assignment: CDR1 SNHLY and CDR2 FYNNEI. The CDR3 sequence: CASSKLATTYNEQFF. CDR3 nucleotide sequence: TGTGCCAGCAGCAAACTAGCTACCACCTACAATGAGCAGTTCTTC.

The chain has TRBV12-3 or TRBV12-4 and TRBJ2-1; 8 bases agree with TRBD2. This CDR3 has 13 amino acids. Germline trimming cut 7 bases from V and 2 bases from J; bases unmatched to any gene: 1. The CDR3 spells CASTGLAYNEQFF. In DNA, the CDR3 is TGTGCCAGCACGGGACTAGCCTACAATGAGCAGTTCTTC.

V gene TRBV2 combines with J gene TRBJ2-5; 9 bases line up with TRBD2. This CDR3 is 15 amino acids long. The V and J ends lost 5 bases and 3 bases, in that order; junction bases with no gene match: 7. In germline, CDR1 is SNHLY, CDR2 FYNNEI. CDR3 coding DNA: TGTGCCAGCAGTCCGAGCGGGAGGTCAGAAGAGACCCAGTACTTC. Translated, it gives CASSPSGRSEETQYF.

This rearrangement joins TRBV6-6 to TRBJ1-2; tentative D call: TRBD1 (5 bases). CDR1 is MNHNY, CDR2 SVGAGI, per germline (reference sequence). V was pared by 11 bases and J by 5 bases, with 15 bases between. This CDR3 contains 12 residues. CDR3 sequence (DNA): TGTGCCCACGGGGGAAAATCTTATGGCTACACCTTC. This encodes CAHGGKSYGYTF.

V gene TRBV14 combines with J gene TRBJ1-1, with TRBD1 as a possible D gene (5 bases). CDR1 and CDR2 from the germline V gene are SGHDN and FVKESK. CDR3 size: 15 residues. The V and J ends lost 0 bases and 11 bases respectively, with 19 bases between them. The CDR3 loop is CASSQDFFQGSLAFF. For the CDR3, the DNA is TGTGCCAGCAGCCAAGATTTTTTTCAGGGTTCGTTGGCTTTCTTT. The full variable domain, rest sourced from reference TRBV14 and TRBJ1-1, is EAGVTQFPSHSVIEKGQTVTLRCDPISGHDNLYWYRRVMGKEIKFLLHFVKESKQDESGMPNNRFLAERTGGTYSTLKVQPAELEDSGVYFCASSQDFFQGSLAFFGQGTRLTVV.

This clone was observed a few times. The chain combines TRBV4-1 with TRBJ2-2; D uncertain. The CDR3 length is 12 residues. The V end was cut by 2 bases, the J end by 6 bases, with 4 bases between. Germline loops: CDR1 MGHRA, CDR2 YSYEKL. The CDR3: CASSQRAGELFF. CDR3 DNA sequence: TGCGCCAGCAGCCAAAGAGCCGGGGAGCTGTTTTTT.

This clone was recorded once. The chain has TRBV15 and TRBJ1-2, with TRBD1 matching over 8 bases. V shed 0 bases and J 9 bases; nucleotides not matched to a gene: 12. The CDR3 is made up of 16 amino acids. Germline-derived CDR1 and CDR2 are LNHNV and YYDKDF (reference sequence). Written as DNA, the CDR3 is TGTGCCACCAGCAGAGATCGGGTGACAGGGGCAGAGAGCTACACCTTC. Encoded protein: CATSRDRVTGAESYTF.

In DNA form, the CDR3 reads TGTGCCAGCAGCGACCCTTGGGGGAACTATGGCTACACCTTC. It translates to CASSDPWGNYGYTF. V gene TRBV7-2 combines with J gene TRBJ1-2, with a tentative D call TRBD1 (5 bases). The germline CDR1 and CDR2 sequences are SGHTA and FQGNSA. The ends were cut back, 5 bases at V and 2 bases at J, with 12 bases in the middle. The CDR3 contains 14 residues.

The gene calls are TRBV28 and TRBJ2-1, with a tentative D call TRBD2 (5 bases). Germline-derived CDR1 and CDR2 are MDHEN and SYDVKM. The CDR3 length is 16 residues. Between the trimmed V and J ends, which lost 3 bases and 6 bases, there was a span of 18 bases. The CDR3 protein is CASSFFRLAKINEQFF. Here the CDR3 DNA reads TGTGCCAGCAGTTTTTTTAGGCTAGCTAAAATCAATGAGCAGTTCTTC.

J is TRBJ2-1 and V is TRBV6-4; 7 nucleotides line up with TRBD2. The junction had 6 bases not matched to a gene; V was cut back by 4 bases and J by 0 bases. From germline, CDR1 is MRHNA and CDR2 SNTAGT. CDR3 length: 16 residues. For the CDR3, the DNA is TGTGCCAGCAGTGCGCTAACGGGAGGCTCCTACAATGAGCAGTTCTTC. Amino acids: CASSALTGGSYNEQFF.

The genes are TRBV6-1 and TRBJ2-3, with D possibly matching TRBD2 (6 bases). The V gene's germline CDR1 is MNHNS and CDR2 SASEGT. V was cut by 1 base and J by 5 bases, with 16 bases left in between. The CDR3 has 16 residues. In DNA, the CDR3 is TGTGCCAGCAGTGAAGTTCAGGACGGGGGAAAAGATACGCAGTATTTT. Amino acid sequence: CASSEVQDGGKDTQYF.